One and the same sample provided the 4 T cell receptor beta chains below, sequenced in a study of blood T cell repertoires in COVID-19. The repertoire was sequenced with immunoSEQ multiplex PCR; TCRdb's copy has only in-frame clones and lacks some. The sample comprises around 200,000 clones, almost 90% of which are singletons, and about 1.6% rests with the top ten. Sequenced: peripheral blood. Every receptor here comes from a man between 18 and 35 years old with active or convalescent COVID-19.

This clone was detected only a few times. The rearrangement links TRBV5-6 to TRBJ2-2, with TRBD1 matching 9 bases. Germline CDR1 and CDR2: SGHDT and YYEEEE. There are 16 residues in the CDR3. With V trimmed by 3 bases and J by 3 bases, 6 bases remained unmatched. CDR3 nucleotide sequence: TGTGCCAGCAGCTCGCTCGGACAGGGGTACACCGGGGAGCTGTTTTTT. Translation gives CASSSLGQGYTGELFF.

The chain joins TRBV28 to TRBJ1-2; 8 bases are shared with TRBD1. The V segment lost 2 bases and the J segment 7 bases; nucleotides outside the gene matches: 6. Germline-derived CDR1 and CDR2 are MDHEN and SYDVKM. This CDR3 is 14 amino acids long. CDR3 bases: TGTGCCAGCAGTTTAGTACAGGGGGTGGGTGGCTACACCTTC. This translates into CASSLVQGVGGYTF.

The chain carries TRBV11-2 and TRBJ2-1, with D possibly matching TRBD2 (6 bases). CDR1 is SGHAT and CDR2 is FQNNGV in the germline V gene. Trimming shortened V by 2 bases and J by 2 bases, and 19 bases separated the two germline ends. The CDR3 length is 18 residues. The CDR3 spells CASSLQGGVSGAYNEQFF. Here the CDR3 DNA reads TGTGCCAGCAGCTTACAGGGAGGCGTTAGCGGAGCCTACAATGAGCAGTTCTTC.

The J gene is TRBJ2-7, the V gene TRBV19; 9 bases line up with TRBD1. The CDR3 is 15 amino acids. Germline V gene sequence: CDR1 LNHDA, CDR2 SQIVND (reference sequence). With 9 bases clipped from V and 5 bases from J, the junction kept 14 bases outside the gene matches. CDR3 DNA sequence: TGTGCCAGCCCAACACCGGGACAGGGCGGCCACGAGCAGTACTTC. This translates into CASPTPGQGGHEQYF.